The 21 T cell receptor beta chains in this list originate from one sample, sequenced in a study of blood T cell repertoires in COVID-19. Sequencing was performed with immunoSEQ multiplex PCR; in TCRdb, only in-frame clones are kept and a portion is missing. The profile shows 250,000 to 300,000 clones, approximately 91% of them singletons. Sequencing input: peripheral blood. The receptors stem from a woman between 40 and 50 years old who had recovered from COVID-19.

The rearrangement uses TRBV5-1 and TRBJ2-3; 7 bases are shared with TRBD1. Trimming removed 5 bases from V and 5 bases from J; junction bases left unmatched: 5. In germline, CDR1 is SGHRS, CDR2 YFSETQ. CDR3 length equals 13 residues. The CDR3 DNA reads TGCGCCAGCAGTCGACAGGGCGAAGATACGCAGTATTTT. Residues: CASSRQGEDTQYF.

This chain links TRBV30 with TRBJ1-1; TRBD1 agrees at 8 bases. The CDR3 length is 12 residues. With V trimmed by 2 bases and J by 11 bases, 7 bases remained unmatched. CDR1 GTSNPN and CDR2 SVGIG come from the germline V gene (reference sequence). This CDR3 reads CAWSRDRINAFF. The CDR3 nucleotides read TGTGCCTGGAGTCGGGACAGGATAAATGCTTTCTTT. Full variable domain (missing parts from reference TRBV30 and TRBJ1-1): SQTIHQWPATLVQPVGSPLSLECTVEGTSNPNLYWYRQAAGRGLQLLFYSVGIGQISSEVPQNLSASRPQDRQFILSSKKLLLSDSGFYLCAWSRDRINAFFGQGTRLTVV.

The J gene is TRBJ1-5, the V gene TRBV4-1; TRBD1 is a possible D gene (6 bases). V lost 1 base to trimming and J lost 5 bases, with 12 bases between them. The CDR3 runs 15 residues. Germline-derived CDR1 and CDR2 are MGHRA and YSYEKL. The CDR3 DNA sequence: TGCGCCAGCAGCCAAGGGGCGACAGGAGATCAGCCCCAGCATTTT. Translated, it gives CASSQGATGDQPQHF.

The rearrangement uses TRBV27 and TRBJ1-2; D remains ambiguous. From germline, CDR1 is MNHEY and CDR2 SMNVEV (reference sequence). CDR3 length: 13 residues. V dropped 6 bases and J dropped 9 bases, with 17 bases sitting between them. The CDR3 DNA reads TGTGCCAGCAGCCCCAACATGGGCTTGAGCTACACCTTC. It is translated as CASSPNMGLSYTF.

CDR3 DNA sequence: TGTGCCAGCAGTGGAGGGAGGGCCTCCGGTGAGACCCAGTACTTC. It codes for CASSGGRASGETQYF. The gene calls are TRBV2 and TRBJ2-5, with TRBD2 identical over 7 bases. Germline CDR1 SNHLY, CDR2 FYNNEI. The CDR3 consists of 15 residues. V was clipped by 4 bases and J by 5 bases; unmatched bases: 10.

The chain has TRBV27 and TRBJ2-1; possible D gene TRBD2, 6 bases. Germline V gene sequence: CDR1 MNHEY, CDR2 SMNVEV (reference sequence). There are 12 residues in the CDR3. The germline V and J ends were trimmed by 5 bases and 10 bases, with 12 bases remaining between them. The chain's CDR3 is CASSRLGVEQFF. The CDR3 DNA follows: TGTGCCAGCAGTAGACTAGGGGTAGAGCAGTTCTTC.

This sequence joins TRBV9 and TRBJ2-2; perhaps TRBD1 as D (6 bases). The CDR3 length is 20 residues. Germline values: CDR1 SGDLS, CDR2 YYNGEE. Trimming removed 4 bases at V and 2 bases at J, with 27 bases between. This CDR3 is CASSPTPPGQLPVNTGELFF. In DNA form, the CDR3 reads TGTGCCAGCAGCCCTACACCCCCCGGACAGTTACCCGTCAACACCGGGGAGCTGTTTTTT.

V and J are TRBV11-2 and TRBJ2-7; D perhaps matches TRBD2 (5 bases). Germline CDR1 is SGHAT and CDR2 is FQNNGV. Trimming removed 1 base from V and 0 bases from J, with 16 bases in between. The CDR3 runs to 17 residues. The CDR3 reads CASSLGGGHPSSYEQYF. The CDR3 DNA reads as TGTGCCAGCAGCTTAGGAGGCGGGCACCCGAGCTCCTACGAGCAGTACTTC.

Only one count was recorded for this clone. This sequence joins TRBV27 and TRBJ2-2; no reliable D call. Trimming took 0 bases from V and 3 from J, leaving 14 bases between them. Germline V gene lookup returns CDR1 MNHEY and CDR2 SMNVEV (reference sequence). The CDR3 runs to 17 residues. The CDR3 here is CASSLSGSSIDTGELFF. DNA for the CDR3: TGTGCCAGCAGTTTATCCGGGTCCAGCATCGACACCGGGGAGCTGTTTTTT.

The chain is built from TRBV28 and TRBJ1-5; tentative D call: TRBD1 (5 bases). Germline V gene lookup returns CDR1 MDHEN and CDR2 SYDVKM. The CDR3 is made up of 14 amino acids. The V end lost 6 bases, the J end lost 1 base, and 10 bases lay between the germline ends. CDR3 residues: CASSTGQSNQPQHF. In DNA form, the CDR3 reads TGTGCCAGCAGCACCGGACAAAGCAATCAGCCCCAGCATTTT.

The V call is TRBV24-1, the J call TRBJ2-3; the match to TRBD1 covers 7 bases. V trimming: 0 bases; J trimming: 4 bases; junction bases outside the gene matches: 9. This CDR3 has 17 amino acids. The germline V gene has CDR1 KGHDR and CDR2 SFDVKD. The CDR3 nucleotides are TGTGCCACCAGTGATTTGCATGCGACAGGGACGCCAGATACGCAGTATTTT. Translating it yields CATSDLHATGTPDTQYF.

The chain uses TRBV2 and TRBJ2-2; 8 bases map to TRBD2. Trimming at V came to 6 bases and at J to 6 bases, leaving 6 bases not matched to a gene. The CDR3 sequence is 14 residues long. Germline loops: CDR1 SNHLY, CDR2 FYNNEI. The CDR3 region is CASRPGTSSGELFF. The CDR3 DNA is TGTGCCAGCAGGCCCGGGACTAGTTCCGGGGAGCTGTTTTTT. The variable domain in full, with the rest retrieved from reference TRBV2 and TRBJ2-2, is EPEVTQTPSHQVTQMGQEVILRCVPISNHLYFYWYRQILGQKVEFLVSFYNNEISEKSEIFDDQFSVERPDGSNFTLKIRSTKLEDSAMYFCASRPGTSSGELFFGEGSRLTVL.

This clone was recorded once. The germline gene is not matched at one end of the junction; a read error may be the cause. The J gene is TRBJ1-1, the V gene TRBV7-7; D may be TRBD1 (6 bases). CDR1 SSHAT and CDR2 FNYEAQ come from the germline V gene (reference sequence). This CDR3 comprises 14 residues. Here the CDR3 reads CASSETGGDTEAFF. The CDR3 coding sequence is TGTGCTAGCAGCGAGACAGGCGGTGACACTGAAGCTTTCTTT.

This clone showed up many times. The genes are TRBV2 and TRBJ2-1, with 7 bases fitting TRBD2. The J segment lost 6 bases and the V segment lost 6 bases, leaving 5 bases of the junction unmatched. The CDR3 is 13 residues long. CDR1 is SNHLY and CDR2 is FYNNEI in the germline V gene. CDR3 protein: CASRWGRANEQFF. The DNA for the CDR3 is TGTGCCAGCAGGTGGGGGAGGGCCAATGAGCAGTTCTTC.

The chain joins TRBV7-9 to TRBJ2-5, with TRBD1 identical over 7 bases. This CDR3 has 16 amino acids. V was clipped by 0 bases and J by 5 bases; unmatched bases: 9. The germline V gene has CDR1 SEHNR and CDR2 FQNEAQ (reference sequence). As DNA, the CDR3 is TGTGCCAGCAGCTTAGCGCTTGGAAGGGGGCGGGAGACCCAGTACTTC. Translating gives CASSLALGRGRETQYF.

The CDR3 DNA reads as TGTGCCAGTAGTATAGATCTGTGGACTAGCGGGAAGGGAGGCACCGGGGAGCTGTTTTTT. Amino acid sequence: CASSIDLWTSGKGGTGELFF. The chain employs TRBV19 and TRBJ2-2, with 12 nucleotides matching TRBD2. CDR3 length: 20 amino acids. With 0 bases clipped from V and 4 bases from J, the junction kept 12 bases outside the gene matches. Germline CDR1 and CDR2: LNHDA and SQIVND (reference sequence).

This clone showed up just a few times. For the CDR3, the DNA is TGTGCCAGCAGCTTCAGACCGGGACAGGGAGTTGGTGAGCAGTTCTTC. It specifies CASSFRPGQGVGEQFF. This chain joins TRBV7-9 and TRBJ2-1; 9 positions agree with TRBD1. Germline CDR1 and CDR2: SEHNR and FQNEAQ (reference sequence). The CDR3 is made up of 16 amino acids. J gave up 9 bases and V 3 bases, and 12 bases lay outside the gene matches.

V usage is TRBV10-3 and J usage is TRBJ2-3; TRBD2 matches at 7 bases. The J segment lost 2 bases and the V segment lost 5 bases, leaving 1 base of the junction unmatched. Per the germline V gene, CDR1 is ENHRY and CDR2 is SYGVKD. The CDR3 runs 13 residues. The CDR3 reads CAISSGVTDTQYF. CDR3 coding DNA: TGTGCCATCAGTAGCGGGGTCACAGATACGCAGTATTTT.

The chain has TRBV6-2 or TRBV6-3 and TRBJ2-5, with 9 bases identical to TRBD2. The germline V gene has CDR1 MNHEY and CDR2 SVGEGT. V was clipped by 6 bases and J by 0 bases; unmatched bases: 8. This CDR3 contains 16 residues. Here the CDR3 reads CASSPFLAGNQETQYF. The CDR3 region has the DNA TGTGCCAGCAGCCCCTTTCTAGCGGGGAACCAAGAGACCCAGTACTTC.

The genes are TRBV18 and TRBJ2-2; 11 positions agree with TRBD2. V lost 1 base, J lost 7 bases, and 5 bases stayed unmatched. CDR1 is KGHSH and CDR2 is LQKENI in the germline V gene. This CDR3 is built from 16 residues. The DNA for the CDR3 is TGTGCCAGCTCACCACTACTAGCGGGAGTCAGCGGGGAGCTGTTTTTT. Protein: CASSPLLAGVSGELFF.

This clone occurred a few times. This sequence joins TRBV11-3 and TRBJ2-7; 9 nucleotides agree with TRBD1. Germline CDR1 and CDR2: SGHNT and YENEEA. The V and J ends lost 1 base and 4 bases, in that order; junction bases with no gene match: 5. CDR3 length equals 15 residues. The CDR3 nucleotides are TGTGCCAGCAGCTTAGCGGGACAGGGCCCGTACGAGCAGTACTTC. As protein: CASSLAGQGPYEQYF.